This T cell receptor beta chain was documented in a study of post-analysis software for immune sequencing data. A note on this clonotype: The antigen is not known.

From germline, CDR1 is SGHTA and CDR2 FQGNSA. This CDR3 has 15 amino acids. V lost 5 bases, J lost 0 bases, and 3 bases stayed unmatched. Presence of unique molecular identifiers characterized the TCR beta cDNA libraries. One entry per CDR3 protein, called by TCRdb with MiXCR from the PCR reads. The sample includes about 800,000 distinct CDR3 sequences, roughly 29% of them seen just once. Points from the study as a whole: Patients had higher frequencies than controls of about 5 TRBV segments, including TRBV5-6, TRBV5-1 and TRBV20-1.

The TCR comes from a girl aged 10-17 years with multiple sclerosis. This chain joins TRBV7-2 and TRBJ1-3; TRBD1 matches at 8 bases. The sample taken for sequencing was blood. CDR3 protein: CASSQDRVSGNTIYF. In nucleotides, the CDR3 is TGTGCCAGCAGCCAGGACAGGGTCTCTGGAAACACCATATATTTT.